These T cell receptor beta chains were read from a single sample in a study of blood T cell repertoires in COVID-19. Method: immunoSEQ multiplex PCR; TCRdb's copy keeps in-frame clones and lacks some. The sample consists of fewer than 250,000 clones, 65% to 85% of them appearing once. Sample: peripheral blood. Receptors originate from a man aged 50 or older with active or convalescent COVID-19. Each CDR3 is given with its conserved first and last residue. The D gene is left open where the match is weak. Only part of the rows carry a size: once, few, many, or a class if the clone is expanded.

v_gene,abundance,j_gene,d_gene,CDR3aa,CDR3nt
TRBV14,-,TRBJ1-2,-,CASSPGQLGGYTF,TGTGCCAGCAGCCCGGGACAACTAGGCGGCTACACCTTC
TRBV30,-,TRBJ2-7,TRBD1,CAWGTGGFGRAYEQYF,TGTGCCTGGGGGACAGGGGGCTTCGGGAGGGCCTACGAGCAGTACTTC
TRBV3-1/TRBV3-2,-,TRBJ2-5,TRBD2,CASSQGTSGRGETQYF,TGTGCCAGCAGCCAAGGGACTAGCGGGAGAGGAGAGACCCAGTACTTC
TRBV21-1,-,TRBJ1-4,-,CASSSSVVGEAEKLFF,TGTGCCAGCAGCAGTAGCGTGGTTGGGGAGGCTGAAAAACTGTTTTTT
TRBV19,-,TRBJ2-1,-,CASSIRGSKGFDEQFF,TGTGCCAGTAGTATTCGAGGGAGTAAGGGATTCGATGAGCAGTTCTTC
TRBV28,once,TRBJ1-5,-,CASIPDSSNQPQHF,TGTGCCAGCATCCCCGACAGCAGCAATCAGCCCCAGCATTTT
TRBV28,-,TRBJ1-2,TRBD1,CASSPDRAYGYTF,TGTGCCAGCAGCCCCGACAGGGCCTATGGCTACACCTTC
TRBV7-9,once,TRBJ2-7,TRBD2,CASSARSGERGQYYEQYF,TGTGCCAGCAGCGCCAGATCTGGGGAGCGGGGCCAATACTACGAGCAGTACTTC
TRBV1,-,TRBJ1-5,-,CTSSPRVAQGLVGGNQPQHF,TGCACCAGCAGCCCAAGGGTGGCGCAGGGGCTGGTTGGGGGCAATCAGCCCCAGCATTTT
TRBV5-1,-,TRBJ1-1,-,CASSLTIQGNTEAFF,TGCGCCAGCAGTTTGACTATACAGGGAAACACTGAAGCTTTCTTT
TRBV5-1,-,TRBJ2-1,TRBD1,CASSLEGQSSYNEQFF,TGCGCCAGCAGCTTGGAGGGACAGTCCTCCTACAATGAGCAGTTCTTC
TRBV13,-,TRBJ2-2,-,CASSLDRAGELFF,TGTGCCAGCAGCTTAGACAGGGCCGGGGAGCTGTTTTTT
TRBV6-5,-,TRBJ2-7,-,CASRRPRPQPYEQYF,TGTGCCAGCAGACGTCCCAGGCCCCAGCCCTACGAGCAGTACTTC
TRBV5-6,-,TRBJ1-1,TRBD1,CASSLLGQGAPEAFF,TGTGCCAGCAGCTTACTGGGACAGGGGGCTCCTGAAGCTTTCTTT
TRBV7-9,-,TRBJ2-7,TRBD2,CASSLLAGSVGEQYF,TGTGCCAGCAGCCTACTAGCGGGGAGTGTGGGCGAGCAGTACTTC
TRBV18,-,TRBJ1-3,-,CASSPQGVYGNTIYF,TGTGCCAGCTCACCACAGGGGGTTTATGGAAACACCATATATTTT
TRBV30,-,TRBJ1-2,-,CAWSGTGDYTF,TGTGCCTGGAGTGGGACTGGGGACTACACCTTC
TRBV10-2,-,TRBJ2-7,TRBD2,CASRSGTSGGKTYEQYF,TGCGCCAGCAGGTCCGGGACTAGCGGGGGAAAGACCTACGAGCAGTACTTC
TRBV28,-,TRBJ2-7,TRBD1,CASSGDSTYEQYF,TGTGCCAGCAGTGGGGACAGTACCTACGAGCAGTACTTC
TRBV27,-,TRBJ2-1,TRBD2,CASSLSPSSGGALNEQFF,TGTGCCAGCAGTTTATCGCCTTCTAGCGGGGGAGCCCTCAATGAGCAGTTCTTC
TRBV3-1/TRBV3-2,-,TRBJ2-5,-,CASSQERVTQYF,TGTGCCAGCAGCCAAGAACGGGTGACCCAGTACTTC
TRBV4-2,once,TRBJ1-2,-,CASSQDMAPVYGYTF,TGTGCCAGCAGCCAAGATATGGCTCCTGTATATGGCTACACCTTC
TRBV3-1/TRBV3-2,-,TRBJ2-1,-,CASSGQEGWNEQFF,TGTGCCAGCAGCGGGCAGGAAGGTTGGAATGAGCAGTTCTTC
TRBV23-1,-,TRBJ2-3,TRBD2,CASSRLAGTSTDTQYF,TGCGCCAGCAGTAGACTAGCCGGAACTAGCACAGATACGCAGTATTTT
TRBV25-1,once,TRBJ1-2,-,CASSESGDYGYTF,TGTGCCAGCAGTGAATCAGGGGACTATGGCTACACCTTC
TRBV30,-,TRBJ1-5,TRBD1,CAWSGTGNQPQHF,TGTGCCTGGTCAGGGACAGGCAATCAGCCCCAGCATTTT
TRBV2,-,TRBJ1-1,TRBD1,CASTPDRAKAFF,TGTGCCAGCACTCCTGACAGGGCGAAAGCTTTCTTT
TRBV5-6,-,TRBJ1-4,-,CASSLARDYTGKLFF,TGTGCCAGCAGCTTGGCCCGGGATTACACGGGCAAACTGTTTTTT
TRBV27,-,TRBJ2-7,TRBD2,CASSPGLAGVGEQYF,TGTGCCAGCAGCCCCGGACTAGCGGGCGTGGGGGAGCAGTACTTC
TRBV4-3,-,TRBJ2-1,-,CASSQDGGDEQFF,TGCGCCAGCAGCCAGGATGGGGGCGATGAGCAGTTCTTC
TRBV5-1,few,TRBJ2-3,-,CASSEQGVGTDTQYF,TGCGCCAGCAGCGAACAGGGTGTGGGCACAGATACGCAGTATTTT
TRBV20-1,-,TRBJ1-2,-,CSLLDYGYTF,TGCAGTCTTCTAGACTATGGCTACACCTTC
TRBV13,-,TRBJ2-7,TRBD1,CASSCGPGTGHYEQYF,TGTGCCAGCAGCTGCGGGCCCGGGACAGGGCACTACGAGCAGTACTTC